Listed below are T cell receptor beta chains from one sample, sequenced in a study of cytomegalovirus exposure and HLA in healthy donors. Data came from immunoSEQ multiplex PCR; TCRdb stores just in-frame clones and leaves some out. The repertoire holds some 110,000 clones, with 65% to 85% as singletons. The sequenced sample was PBMCs. These receptors were collected from a man aged 18 to 29 in good health and CMV-seronegative. Both conserved end residues are trimmed from each CDR3. The order of the fields is V gene, J gene, CDR3 protein.

>TRBV5-1|TRBJ2-2
ASSLVSGGTGELF
>TRBV5-1|TRBJ2-2
ASSPYRGGANAGELF
>TRBV29-1|TRBJ2-2
SVEEPSGANTGELF
>TRBV5-5|TRBJ2-7
ASNGGLHSYEQY
>TRBV19|TRBJ2-2
ASPGKNTGELF
>TRBV28|TRBJ2-7
ASSYQAYYEQY
>TRBV7-2|TRBJ2-7
ASTLAGGPGEQY
>TRBV7-3|TRBJ1-2
ASSPTGGGTDYT
>TRBV5-5|TRBJ1-1
ASSLGATRTTEAF
>TRBV6-5|TRBJ2-1
ASGAGEVYNEQF
>TRBV6-6|TRBJ2-7
ASSPQTGVAEQY
>TRBV19|TRBJ2-7
ASSLSSYEQY
>TRBV27|TRBJ2-7
ASSLPPLRTSVSEQY
>TRBV4-3|TRBJ2-2
ASSQEARNTGELF
>TRBV19|TRBJ1-1
ASSIGAAEAF